Presented here are 30 T cell receptor beta chains from one specimen sequenced in a study of cytomegalovirus exposure and HLA in healthy donors. Primers: 60 Vbeta forward and 13 Jbeta reverse. Clones were sequenced by immunoSEQ multiplex PCR, and TCRdb holds only the in-frame ones, with some missing. The sample includes around 210,000 clones, roughly 80% of them seen just once. Sequencing input: PBMCs. The receptors were sampled from a woman aged 30 to 39 in good health and CMV-seronegative.

The table lists this clone with a count of one. This sequence joins TRBV27 and TRBJ1-6, with a tentative D call TRBD1 (5 bases). This CDR3 spans 12 amino acids. Germline-derived CDR1 and CDR2 are MNHEY and SMNVEV (reference sequence). Trimming took off 6 bases at V and 6 bases at J, with 6 bases between the two ends. DNA of the CDR3: TGTGCCAGCAGCAGGGTTAATTCACCCCTCCACTTT. Its protein product is CASSRVNSPLHF.

This clone was counted only a few times. The chain joins TRBV2 to TRBJ2-7, with 11 bases matching TRBD2. This CDR3 has 13 amino acids. From germline, CDR1 is SNHLY and CDR2 FYNNEI. The trim removed 8 bases at V and 5 bases at J, leaving 5 bases unmatched. In DNA, the CDR3 is TGTGCCAGCTTAGCGGGAGGGCCCCACGAGCAGTACTTC. Translated: CASLAGGPHEQYF.

This CDR3 reads CASSYSARASEQPREFF. In nucleotides, the CDR3 is TGTGCCAGCTCATATTCCGCCAGGGCCTCCGAGCAACCCCGGGAGTTCTTC. This chain uses TRBV18 with TRBJ2-1, with a possible D match to TRBD1 (5 bases). The V gene lost 5 bases and the J gene lost 14 bases, with 31 bases spanning the gap. CDR3 size: 17 residues. Germline lookup yields CDR1 KGHSH and CDR2 LQKENI.

This clone was seen just once. The chain couples TRBV9 to TRBJ2-4; 9 positions agree with TRBD2. This CDR3 is built from 12 residues. Germline CDR1 and CDR2: SGDLS and YYNGEE. V lost 5 bases and J lost 9; bases outside the gene matches: 3. In DNA form, the CDR3 reads TGTGCCAGCAGTCCGGGACTAGCCATTCAGTACTTC. It codes for CASSPGLAIQYF. The variable domain in full, with the rest retrieved from reference TRBV9 and TRBJ2-4, is DSGVTQTPKHLITATGQRVTLRCSPRSGDLSVYWYQQSLDQGLQFLIQYYNGEERAKGNILERFSAQQFPDLHSELNLSSLELGDSALYFCASSPGLAIQYFGAGTRLSVL.

The chain uses TRBV4-2 and TRBJ2-5, with D possibly TRBD1 on 6 matching bases. Trimming pared 1 base from V and 5 bases from J, leaving 14 bases between. Germline V gene data show CDR1 as LGHNA and CDR2 as YNFKEQ. This CDR3 comprises 15 residues. CDR3 region: CASSQVGGGVETQYF. In DNA form, the CDR3 reads TGTGCCAGCAGCCAAGTAGGTGGGGGCGTGGAGACCCAGTACTTC.

The V gene is TRBV18, the J gene TRBJ1-1, with D possibly being TRBD1 (6 bases). This CDR3 has 13 amino acids. V lost 7 bases and J 1 base, leaving 10 bases between the germline ends. The germline V gene has CDR1 KGHSH and CDR2 LQKENI. The CDR3 DNA is TGTGCCAGCTTAGGACAGTCGAACACTGAAGCTTTCTTT. Residues: CASLGQSNTEAFF.

This rearrangement joins TRBV11-2 to TRBJ2-5; possible D gene TRBD2, 6 bases. CDR3 length: 15 amino acids. The V and J ends lost 0 bases and 4 bases respectively, with 12 bases between them. The germline V gene has CDR1 SGHAT and CDR2 FQNNGV. The CDR3, as DNA: TGTGCCAGCAGCTTAGACAGGGTGGGGGGAGAGACCCAGTACTTC. It encodes CASSLDRVGGETQYF.

V usage is TRBV11-2 and J usage is TRBJ2-3; TRBD1 agrees at 7 bases. J was trimmed by 5 bases and V by 2 bases; bases with no gene match: 4. Germline loops: CDR1 SGHAT, CDR2 FQNNGV. This CDR3 is 14 amino acids long. The CDR3 region has the DNA TGTGCCAGCAGCTTAACCACAGGGGTAGATACGCAGTATTTT. Its protein product is CASSLTTGVDTQYF.

This chain links TRBV19 with TRBJ2-5; TRBD1 is a possible D gene (6 bases). The ends were cut back, 6 bases at V and 4 bases at J, with 27 bases in the middle. Germline V lookup: CDR1 LNHDA, CDR2 SQIVND (reference sequence). The CDR3 has 18 amino acids. This chain's CDR3 is CASSTLRGNVQSSETQYF. As DNA, the CDR3 is TGTGCCAGTAGCACCCTGAGGGGGAACGTCCAATCGTCAGAGACCCAGTACTTC.

The J gene is TRBJ1-3, the V gene TRBV11-2, with D perhaps matching TRBD1 (5 bases). Per the germline V gene, CDR1 is SGHAT and CDR2 is FQNNGV. The ends were cut back, 4 bases at V and 6 bases at J, with 10 bases in the middle. This CDR3 has 13 amino acids. CDR3 amino acids: CASSSPRENTIYF. In nucleotides, the CDR3 is TGTGCCAGCAGCTCCCCCAGGGAAAACACCATATATTTT.

This chain joins TRBV6-1 and TRBJ1-2; D is perhaps TRBD1 (5 bases). CDR3 size: 14 residues. The germline V gene encodes CDR1 MNHNS and CDR2 SASEGT. The V and J ends lost 2 bases and 8 bases respectively, with 15 bases between them. The CDR3 here is CASSEPGFFGGYTF. As DNA, the CDR3 is TGTGCCAGCAGTGAACCAGGGTTCTTTGGGGGCTACACCTTC.

This clone has just one count. The genes are TRBV6-1 and TRBJ1-1; 8 nucleotides match TRBD1. This CDR3 is 14 amino acids long. Germline CDR1 MNHNS, CDR2 SASEGT. Germline trimming cut 5 bases from V and 6 bases from J; bases unmatched to any gene: 8. The CDR3 spells CASSRIPGGSEAFF. CDR3 bases: TGTGCCAGCAGTAGGATCCCAGGGGGCTCTGAAGCTTTCTTT.

The J gene is TRBJ2-7, the V gene TRBV7-2, with 10 bases identical to TRBD1. V shed 6 bases, J shed 4 bases, and the junction held 6 bases outside the gene matches. Looked up from germline, CDR1 is SGHTA and CDR2 is FQGNSA. The CDR3 covers 14 residues. The CDR3 sequence is CASSSDRGPYEQYF. CDR3 DNA sequence: TGTGCCAGCAGTTCCGACAGGGGGCCGTACGAGCAGTACTTC. Looking up the rest from reference TRBV7-2 and TRBJ2-7 gives the full variable domain: GAGVSQSPSNKVTEKGKDVELRCDPISGHTALYWYRQSLGQGLEFLIYFQGNSAPDKSGLPSDRFSAERTGGSVSTLTIQRTQQEDSAVYLCASSSDRGPYEQYFGPGTRLTVT.

The gene calls are TRBV15 and TRBJ2-7; tentatively, D is TRBD1 (5 bases). The CDR3 loop spans 15 amino acids. V dropped 0 bases and J dropped 2 bases, with 11 bases sitting between them. CDR1 is LNHNV, CDR2 YYDKDF, per germline (reference sequence). CDR3 sequence (DNA): TGTGCCACCAGCAGAGATAGGGGCAGACCCTACGAGCAGTACTTC. Its protein is CATSRDRGRPYEQYF.

This clone showed up just a few times. This rearrangement joins TRBV7-2 to TRBJ2-7; the D gene is possibly TRBD1 (5 bases). V lost 2 bases to trimming and J lost 3 bases, with 20 bases between them. Germline CDR1 and CDR2: SGHTA and FQGNSA. The CDR3 totals 17 residues. The DNA of the CDR3 is TGTGCCAGCAGCTTACGGAACAGTTTGGGGCCCCTCTACGAGCAGTACTTC. It yields the protein CASSLRNSLGPLYEQYF. Looking up the rest from reference TRBV7-2 and TRBJ2-7 gives the full variable domain: GAGVSQSPSNKVTEKGKDVELRCDPISGHTALYWYRQSLGQGLEFLIYFQGNSAPDKSGLPSDRFSAERTGGSVSTLTIQRTQQEDSAVYLCASSLRNSLGPLYEQYFGPGTRLTVT.

This chain joins TRBV6-1 and TRBJ2-7, with D perhaps matching TRBD1 (5 bases). The V end was cut by 6 bases, the J end by 5 bases, with 20 bases between. This CDR3 is built from 15 residues. Per the germline V gene, CDR1 is MNHNS and CDR2 is SASEGT. CDR3 region: CASSTFMGHYHEQYF. DNA of the CDR3: TGTGCCAGCAGCACTTTCATGGGGCACTACCACGAGCAGTACTTC.

V and J are TRBV16 and TRBJ2-1; possibly TRBD1 for D (5 bases). This CDR3 is built from 13 residues. Trimming cost V 0 bases and J 6 bases, with 6 bases left between them. CDR1 and CDR2 (germline): KGHSY, FQNENV. Here the CDR3 DNA reads TGTGCCAGCAGCCAATCAAGGGGCAATGAGCAGTTCTTC. Protein product: CASSQSRGNEQFF. Filled out from reference TRBV16 and TRBJ2-1, the complete variable domain reads GEEVAQTPKHLVRGEGQKAKLYCAPIKGHSYVFWYQQVLKNEFKFLISFQNENVFDETGMPKERFSAKCLPNSPCSLEIQATKLEDSAVYFCASSQSRGNEQFFGPGTRLTVL.

The chain has TRBV5-1 and TRBJ2-2, with D uncertain. The CDR3 is made up of 16 amino acids. Germline V gives CDR1 SGHRS, CDR2 YFSETQ. With 4 bases removed from V and 5 bases from J, the gap between germline ends came to 18 bases. CDR3: CASSDDFRRWTGELFF. The CDR3 DNA follows: TGCGCCAGCAGCGATGACTTCCGTCGGTGGACCGGGGAGCTGTTTTTT.

This chain connects TRBV11-2 to TRBJ1-1, with D possibly matching TRBD1 (5 bases). The CDR3 runs 14 residues. Germline-derived CDR1 and CDR2 are SGHAT and FQNNGV. Trimming removed 5 bases at V and 2 bases at J, with 12 bases between. CDR3 in DNA: TGTGCCAGCAGCCCTTGGACAAGAAACACTGAAGCTTTCTTT. It is translated as CASSPWTRNTEAFF.

The chain joins TRBV30 to TRBJ2-7, with D possibly being TRBD2 (5 bases). Trimming cost V 3 bases and J 6 bases, with 9 bases left between them. CDR1 GTSNPN and CDR2 SVGIG come from the germline V gene (reference sequence). This CDR3 region has 11 residues. Here the CDR3 reads CAWSMGSEQYF. The CDR3 coding sequence is TGTGCCTGGAGCATGGGGAGCGAGCAGTACTTC.

The rearrangement joins TRBV7-9 to TRBJ1-2; 7 positions match TRBD1. Germline CDR1 reads SEHNR; CDR2 reads FQNEAQ (reference sequence). Trimming cost V 10 bases and J 5 bases; bases outside gene matches: 13. The CDR3 is 14 amino acids. The CDR3 sequence is CATIRTGESYGYTF. The CDR3 DNA sequence: TGTGCCACCATTAGAACAGGGGAATCATATGGCTACACCTTC.

The sample holds a few counts of this clone. The J gene is TRBJ2-4, the V gene TRBV7-6; D is perhaps TRBD2 (6 bases). The CDR3 length is 20 residues. V lost 1 base, J lost 0 bases, and 22 bases lay in between. Germline CDR1 reads SGHVS; CDR2 reads FNYEAQ. The CDR3, as DNA: TGTGCCAGCAGCTTAGGGGGTTATGGCGCGGGGAACCTAGCCAAAAACATTCAGTACTTC. Protein sequence: CASSLGGYGAGNLAKNIQYF.

A note on this clone: Within the sample, other DNA sequences also encode this same CDR3. The CDR3 loop is CASSLGPNYGYTF. DNA for the CDR3: TGTGCCAGCAGCTTGGGCCCTAACTATGGCTACACCTTC. The chain links TRBV7-9 to TRBJ1-2; D remains unclear. V was trimmed by 3 bases and J by 0 bases, leaving 5 bases between them. This CDR3 spans 13 amino acids. Germline CDR1 and CDR2: SEHNR and FQNEAQ (reference sequence).

On this clone itself: Mismatch with germline at one junction end may stem from a read error. This chain connects TRBV7-9 to TRBJ1-6, with D unresolved. CDR3 size: 12 residues. From germline, CDR1 is SEHNR and CDR2 FQNEAQ (reference sequence). DNA for the CDR3: TGTTCCAGCGCCGGGAGAAATTCACCCCTCCACTTT. It specifies CSSAGRNSPLHF.

CDR3 region: CASSFPDYSNQPQHF. The CDR3 nucleotides read TGTGCCAGCAGTTTCCCGGACTATAGCAATCAGCCCCAGCATTTT. The V and J genes are TRBV27 and TRBJ1-5; D call uncertain. The CDR3 contains 15 residues. Germline V lookup: CDR1 MNHEY, CDR2 SMNVEV (reference sequence). V shed 3 bases and J shed 0 bases, with 9 bases lying between them.

The chain links TRBV11-3 to TRBJ2-2, with D hard to call. There are 14 residues in the CDR3. The germline V gene has CDR1 SGHNT and CDR2 YENEEA. V was clipped by 2 bases and J by 2 bases, with 6 bases between them. CDR3 nucleotide sequence: TGTGCCAGCAGCTTACTAGACAACACCGGGGAGCTGTTTTTT. Amino acids: CASSLLDNTGELFF.

The V and J genes are TRBV4-1 and TRBJ2-3; perhaps TRBD1 as D (5 bases). V dropped 7 bases and J dropped 2 bases, with 16 bases sitting between them. The CDR3 has 15 residues. CDR1 MGHRA and CDR2 YSYEKL come from the germline V gene. CDR3 sequence reads: CASTKGQSNTDTQYF. The CDR3 DNA reads as TGCGCCAGCACCAAAGGACAATCGAACACAGATACGCAGTATTTT.

The chain has TRBV9 and TRBJ2-2; 9 bases map to TRBD1. J lost 4 bases, V lost 4 bases, and 5 bases had no gene match. Germline-derived CDR1 and CDR2 are SGDLS and YYNGEE. The CDR3 runs 15 residues. The CDR3 is CASSIGQGPTGELFF. The CDR3 nucleotides are TGTGCCAGCAGCATCGGACAGGGGCCCACCGGGGAGCTGTTTTTT.

The sample holds one count of this clone. The gene calls are TRBV27 and TRBJ2-1; 7 positions match TRBD2. V lost 6 bases and J lost 7; bases outside the gene matches: 9. Germline V gene sequence: CDR1 MNHEY, CDR2 SMNVEV (reference sequence). CDR3 length: 14 residues. CDR3 DNA: TGTGCCAGCAGCCGTCAAGGGCGGGGGAATGAGCAGTTCTTC. It translates to CASSRQGRGNEQFF.

The gene calls are TRBV19 and TRBJ1-5; D not certain. V was clipped by 4 bases and J by 6 bases, with 7 bases between them. The germline V gene has CDR1 LNHDA and CDR2 SQIVND (reference sequence). This CDR3 contains 12 residues. The CDR3 bases are TGTGCCAGTAGTAGGGGAGTTCAGCCCCAGCATTTT. Its translation: CASSRGVQPQHF.